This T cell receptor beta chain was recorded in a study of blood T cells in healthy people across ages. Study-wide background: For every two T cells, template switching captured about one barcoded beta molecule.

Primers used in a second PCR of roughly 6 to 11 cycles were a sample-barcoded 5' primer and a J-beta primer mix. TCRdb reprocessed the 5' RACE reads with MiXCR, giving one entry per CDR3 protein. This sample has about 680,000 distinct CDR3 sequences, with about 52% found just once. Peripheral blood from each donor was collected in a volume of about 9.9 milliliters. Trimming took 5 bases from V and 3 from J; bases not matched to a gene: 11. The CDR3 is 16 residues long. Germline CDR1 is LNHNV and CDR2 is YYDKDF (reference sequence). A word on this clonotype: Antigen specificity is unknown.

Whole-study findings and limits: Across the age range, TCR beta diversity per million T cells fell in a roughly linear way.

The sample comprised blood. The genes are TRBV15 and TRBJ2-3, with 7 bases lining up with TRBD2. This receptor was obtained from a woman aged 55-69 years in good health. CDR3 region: CATSPWSLAETDTQYF. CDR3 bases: TGTGCCACCAGCCCTTGGAGTCTAGCGGAAACAGATACGCAGTATTTT.